This T cell receptor (beta chain) was profiled in a study of T-cell reconstitution after alpha-beta-depleted transplantation in children. This clonotype was seen at least ten times. Construction of the TCRbeta library involved unique molecular identifiers. TCRdb passed the PCR reads through MiXCR, listing each CDR3 protein once. The sample has over 550,000 distinct CDR3 sequences; approximately 10% are singletons. This CDR3 comprises 14 residues. Germline CDR1 is SGDLS and CDR2 is YYNGEE. The germline V and J ends were trimmed by 2 bases and 8 bases, with 13 bases remaining between them. Source: PBMCs from the stem cell graft donor, taken from the stem cell graft. The TCR sequence derives from a human donor who donated a stem cell graft to a child with acute myeloid leukemia. The J gene is TRBJ1-4, the V gene TRBV9; D is perhaps TRBD1 (6 bases). CDR3 amino acids: CASSVTGLDEKLFF. The CDR3 DNA is TGTGCCAGCAGCGTGACAGGACTAGACGAAAAACTGTTTTTT.